This T cell receptor beta chain was identified in a study of blood T cell repertoires in COVID-19. Study details: Samples taken during acute and convalescent COVID-19 were collected in the United States, Italy and Spain.

Sequencing was performed with immunoSEQ multiplex PCR; in TCRdb, only in-frame clones are kept and a portion is missing. The table lists roughly 120,000 clones, 88% of them singletons. About this clone itself: Mismatch with germline at one junction end may stem from a read error.

The CDR3 contains 15 residues. Germline V gene sequence: CDR1 SGHVS, CDR2 FQNEAQ. This clonotype originated in a woman aged 45-59 years with acute or convalescent COVID-19. The chain carries TRBV7-8 and TRBJ2-7; 10 positions agree with TRBD1. Input material: peripheral blood. The DNA for the CDR3 is TGTGCCAGCAGCCCCACGACAGGGGGCCTTTACGGGCAGTACTTC. Translating gives CASSPTTGGLYGQYF.